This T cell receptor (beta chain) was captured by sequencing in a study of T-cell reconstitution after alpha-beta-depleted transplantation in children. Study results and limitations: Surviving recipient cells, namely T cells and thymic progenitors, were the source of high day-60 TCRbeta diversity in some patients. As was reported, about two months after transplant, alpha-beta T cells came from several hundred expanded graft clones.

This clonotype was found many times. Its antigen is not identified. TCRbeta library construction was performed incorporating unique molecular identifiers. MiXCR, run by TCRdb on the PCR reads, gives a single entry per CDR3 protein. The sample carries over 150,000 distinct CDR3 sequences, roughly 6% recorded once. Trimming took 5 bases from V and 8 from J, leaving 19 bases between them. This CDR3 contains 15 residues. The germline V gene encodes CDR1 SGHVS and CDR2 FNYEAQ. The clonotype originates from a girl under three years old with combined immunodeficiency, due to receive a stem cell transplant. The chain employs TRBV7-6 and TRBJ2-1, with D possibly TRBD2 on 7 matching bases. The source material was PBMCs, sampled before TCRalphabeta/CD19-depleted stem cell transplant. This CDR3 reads CASSLLRGGEDEQFF. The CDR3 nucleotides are TGTGCCAGCAGCCTTTTGAGGGGGGGTGAGGATGAGCAGTTCTTC. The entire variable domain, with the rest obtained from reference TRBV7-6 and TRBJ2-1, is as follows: GAGVSQSPRYKVTKRGQDVALRCDPISGHVSLYWYRQALGQGPEFLTYFNYEAQQDKSGLPNDRFSAERPEGSISTLTIQRTEQRDSAMYRCASSLLRGGEDEQFFGPGTRLTVL.